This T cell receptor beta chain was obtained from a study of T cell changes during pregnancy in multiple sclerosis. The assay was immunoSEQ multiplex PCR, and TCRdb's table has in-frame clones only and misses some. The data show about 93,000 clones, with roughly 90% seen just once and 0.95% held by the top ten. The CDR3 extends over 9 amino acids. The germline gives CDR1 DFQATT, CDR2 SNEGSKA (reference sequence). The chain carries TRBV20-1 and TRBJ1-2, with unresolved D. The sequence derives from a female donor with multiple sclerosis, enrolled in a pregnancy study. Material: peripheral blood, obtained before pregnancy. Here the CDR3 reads CRSNYGYTF. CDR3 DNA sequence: TGCAGGTCAAACTATGGCTACACCTTC.